Listed below are T cell receptor beta chains from one sample, sequenced in a study of blood T cells in healthy people across ages. Via MiXCR, TCRdb re-called the 5' RACE reads, giving one row per CDR3 protein. The sample yields 730,000 or so distinct CDR3 sequences, over 40% seen once. The material sequenced was blood. The source of these receptors is a man of 80 years or more in good health. Each CDR3 is given with its conserved first and last residue. The order of the fields is D gene, J gene, V gene, clone size, CDR3 protein, CDR3 DNA. D genes are given only for firm matches. Expanded clones are given a class, and other clones once, few, many or no size at all.

TRBD2	TRBJ2-3	TRBV29-1	few	CTLGLAGANTDTQYF	TGCACCCTGGGACTAGCGGGGGCCAACACAGATACGCAGTATTTT
.	TRBJ2-1	TRBV10-3	.	CAISEDNGGRGEQFF	TGTGCCATCAGTGAGGATAACGGGGGGCGGGGTGAGCAGTTCTTC
.	TRBJ2-7	TRBV27	.	CASSTTRDTSYEQYF	TGTGCCAGCAGTACCACCCGGGACACATCCTACGAGCAGTACTTC
.	TRBJ2-7	TRBV27	.	CASSLDNRGTYEQYF	TGTGCCAGCAGTTTGGACAACCGAGGGACCTACGAGCAGTACTTC
.	TRBJ2-7	TRBV7-2	few	CASSNGGLLMGEQYF	TGTGCCAGCAGTAACGGTGGCCTCCTAATGGGGGAGCAGTACTTC
.	TRBJ2-7	TRBV6-2/TRBV6-3	few	CASSRGQREQYF	TGTGCCAGCAGTCGCGGCCAACGCGAGCAGTACTTC
TRBD1	TRBJ2-7	TRBV28	.	CASSRGQGAPYEQYF	TGTGCCAGCAGCCGGGGACAGGGGGCTCCCTACGAGCAGTACTTC
.	TRBJ2-3	TRBV7-8	.	CASSLRGRHGDTQYF	TGTGCCAGCAGCTTACGGGGGAGACATGGAGATACGCAGTATTTT
.	TRBJ1-1	TRBV6-9	.	CASNSSEAFF	TGTGCCAGCAATTCCAGTGAAGCTTTCTTT
TRBD2	TRBJ2-1	TRBV7-2	few	CASSSQLAAAYNEQFF	TGTGCCAGCAGCTCCCAACTAGCGGCAGCTTACAATGAGCAGTTCTTC
.	TRBJ2-3	TRBV18	.	CASSLDRDDQGTDTQYF	TGTGCCAGCTCACTCGACCGGGACGATCAGGGCACAGATACGCAGTATTTT
TRBD1	TRBJ2-1	TRBV5-1	.	CASSLEGQARREQFF	TGCGCCAGCAGCTTGGAGGGACAGGCACGACGTGAGCAGTTCTTC
TRBD1	TRBJ1-4	TRBV25-1	many	CASSSGTGGKLFF	TGTGCCAGCAGTAGTGGGACAGGCGGAAAACTGTTTTTT
TRBD2	TRBJ2-7	TRBV5-1	.	CASSSGTSGVHEQYF	TGCGCCAGCAGCTCGGGGACTAGCGGGGTACACGAGCAGTACTTC
.	TRBJ2-7	TRBV7-2	few	CASSLGSAGSTYEQYF	TGTGCCAGCAGCTTAGGATCGGCGGGGTCCACCTACGAGCAGTACTTC
TRBD2	TRBJ2-5	TRBV7-2	few	CASGLSGRGQETQYF	TGTGCCAGTGGACTAAGCGGGAGAGGCCAAGAGACCCAGTACTTC
.	TRBJ2-5	TRBV28	.	CASPPSFISQETQYF	TGTGCCAGCCCCCCATCATTTATATCTCAAGAGACCCAGTACTTC
TRBD1	TRBJ2-7	TRBV2	.	CAIQTGQTYEQYF	TGTGCCATTCAAACGGGACAGACCTACGAGCAGTACTTC
.	TRBJ2-7	TRBV7-2	.	CASSLEWGYDEQYF	TGTGCCAGCAGCTTAGAGTGGGGGTACGACGAGCAGTACTTC
.	TRBJ1-2	TRBV20-1	.	CSARDRMLSGYTF	TGCAGTGCTAGAGATCGGATGTTAAGCGGCTACACCTTC
.	TRBJ1-5	TRBV20-1	.	CSALGNSNQPQHF	TGCAGTGCTCTGGGGAATAGCAATCAGCCCCAGCATTTT
.	TRBJ2-7	TRBV5-1	few	CASSLGAEGTYEQYF	TGCGCCAGCAGCTTGGGGGCGGAGGGCACCTACGAGCAGTACTTC
TRBD2	TRBJ2-7	TRBV11-2	few	CASSTRTSLYF	TGTGCCAGCAGCACAAGGACTAGCCTGTACTTC
TRBD2	TRBJ2-3	TRBV20-1	.	CSAPGTSGYTDTQYF	TGCAGTGCCCCCGGGACTAGCGGCTACACAGATACGCAGTATTTT
.	TRBJ1-2	TRBV3-1	.	CASSQGGSGYGYTF	TGTGCCAGCAGCCAAGGTGGCAGTGGGTATGGCTACACCTTC
TRBD1	TRBJ2-5	TRBV7-9	many	CASGPGQGVSETQYF	TGTGCCAGCGGACCGGGACAGGGCGTATCAGAGACCCAGTACTTC
.	TRBJ1-1	TRBV6-1	.	CASSEAVGLYTEAFF	TGTGCCAGCAGTGAAGCGGTGGGGTTGTACACTGAAGCTTTCTTT
.	TRBJ2-3	TRBV7-2	many	CASSLQGTDTQYF	TGTGCCAGCAGCCTCCAAGGCACAGATACGCAGTATTTT
.	TRBJ2-2	TRBV4-3	few	CASSQDRAGANTGELFF	TGCGCCAGCAGCCAAGATCGGGCAGGGGCGAACACCGGGGAGCTGTTTTTT
.	TRBJ1-2	TRBV14	few	CASSPKLTRRFYGYTF	TGTGCCAGCAGCCCCAAATTGACACGGAGGTTCTATGGCTACACCTTC
.	TRBJ2-1	TRBV7-3	.	CASRPTGPYNEQFF	TGTGCCAGCAGGCCAACGGGACCGTACAATGAGCAGTTCTTC
.	TRBJ1-5	TRBV21-1	.	CASSKASPDTNQPQHF	TGTGCCAGCAGCAAAGCTTCGCCAGACACCAATCAGCCCCAGCATTTT
.	TRBJ2-3	TRBV2	once	CASSLERVTDTQYF	TGTGCCAGCAGTCTGGAGAGGGTCACAGATACGCAGTATTTT
.	TRBJ2-7	TRBV24-1	.	CATSDPVLNEQYF	TGTGCCACCAGTGATCCCGTACTTAACGAGCAGTACTTC
.	TRBJ1-4	TRBV9	few	CASSVGRKGTGEKLFF	TGTGCCAGCAGCGTAGGCCGTAAGGGAACGGGGGAAAAACTGTTTTTT
.	TRBJ1-4	TRBV6-5	.	CASSYQPASEKLFF	TGTGCCAGCAGTTACCAACCTGCTAGCGAAAAACTGTTTTTT